This is a list of T cell receptor beta chains from one sample in a study of blood T cell repertoires in COVID-19. Repertoires were generated with immunoSEQ multiplex PCR, while TCRdb's copy carries only in-frame clones and drops some. The sample has approximately 35,000 clones; under 85% are singletons. Source material: peripheral blood. The receptors derive from an elderly man with acute or convalescent COVID-19. CDR3s include the opening cysteine and the closing phenylalanine or tryptophan. A D gene is named only where the DNA matches it firmly. Rows give clone size only sometimes, using once, few, many, or a class for an expanded clone.

18	NA	TRBD1	TRBV15	TRBJ1-5	TGTGCCACCAGCAGAGAGTACCCTCTGGGACAGGGTACTCAGCCCCAGCATTTT	CATSREYPLGQGTQPQHF
16	NA	TRBD1	TRBV5-1	TRBJ1-3	TGCGCCAGCAGCTTGGATACAGGGGGATCTGGAAACACCATATATTTT	CASSLDTGGSGNTIYF
14	few	NA	TRBV5-5	TRBJ1-2	TGTGCCAGCAGCTTGGTTAGCAGGGCGGGGGGCTACACCTTC	CASSLVSRAGGYTF
13	few	NA	TRBV9	TRBJ2-1	TGTGCCAGCAGCGTGGGACAAAGGCATGAGCAGTTCTTC	CASSVGQRHEQFF
16	medium-sized	TRBD2	TRBV5-1	TRBJ2-5	TGCGCCAGCAGCTTGGTACTAGCGGGGGCCCCCGAGACCCAGTACTTC	CASSLVLAGAPETQYF
13	NA	NA	TRBV9	TRBJ2-7	TGTGCCAGCAGCCTAATAGGCGGTGGCGAGCAGTACTTC	CASSLIGGGEQYF
16	NA	NA	TRBV7-9	TRBJ2-5	TGTGCCAGCAGCCCAGGACAGATCCTACTCCAAGAGACCCAGTACTTC	CASSPGQILLQETQYF
14	NA	TRBD2	TRBV19	TRBJ2-3	TGTGCCAGTAGTATGTCGCGGGGGGCAGATACGCAGTATTTT	CASSMSRGADTQYF
14	once	TRBD1	TRBV6-5	TRBJ2-5	TGTGCCACACTGACAGGGGGCCGCCAAGAGACCCAGTACTTC	CATLTGGRQETQYF
15	NA	NA	TRBV11-2	TRBJ1-3	TGTGCCAGCAGTTTGGAGGGGGGGCGAGGAAACACCATATATTTT	CASSLEGGRGNTIYF
15	NA	TRBD1	TRBV9	TRBJ1-2	TGTGCCAGCAGCGTAGGAAGAGGGGGCTCATATGGCTACACCTTC	CASSVGRGGSYGYTF
15	NA	TRBD1	TRBV24-1	TRBJ2-7	TGTGCCACCAGTGAAGCAGGGGGCCCATTCCGCGAGCAGTACTTC	CATSEAGGPFREQYF
14	NA	NA	TRBV11-2	TRBJ1-5	TGTGCCAGCAGCTTAGATGGGACTCGGCAGCCCCAGCATTTT	CASSLDGTRQPQHF
14	NA	NA	TRBV6-6	TRBJ1-3	TGTGCCAGCAGTTACGGGCAGTCTGGAAACACCATATATTTT	CASSYGQSGNTIYF
16	NA	NA	TRBV25-1	TRBJ1-2	TGTGCCAGCAGTGAGACTCTTACAGGGTTTGGTGATGGCTACACCTTC	CASSETLTGFGDGYTF
15	NA	NA	TRBV5-1	TRBJ2-1	TGCGCCAGCAGCCCGCAGGTACCCTCCTACAATGAGCAGTTCTTC	CASSPQVPSYNEQFF
15	NA	NA	TRBV6-1	TRBJ1-3	TGTGCCAGCAGTGAAGCCCGGACAGTTGGAAACACCATATATTTT	CASSEARTVGNTIYF
14	once	NA	TRBV27	TRBJ1-2	TGTGCCAGCAGTGCGCAAGGACGGGGCTATGGCTACACCTTC	CASSAQGRGYGYTF
14	few	TRBD1	TRBV2	TRBJ1-5	TGTGCCAGCAGTGGTCTGACAGGGGCCCAGCCCCAGCATTTT	CASSGLTGAQPQHF
17	few	TRBD1	TRBV7-2	TRBJ2-7	TGTGCCAGCAGCCAGCAGGGACAGGGGAAGGGTTACTACGAGCAGTACTTC	CASSQQGQGKGYYEQYF
16	once	TRBD1	TRBV4-3	TRBJ1-2	TGCGCCAGCAGCTTACTCGGACAGGGGGCCGCCTATGGCTACACCTTC	CASSLLGQGAAYGYTF
12	NA	NA	TRBV13	TRBJ1-1	TGTGCCAGCAGCCCCGGGCGGGCTGAAGCTTTCTTT	CASSPGRAEAFF
15	once	NA	TRBV4-3	TRBJ1-2	TGCGCCAGCAGCCAAGAGAGGCGGGGTACAGATGGCTACACCTTC	CASSQERRGTDGYTF
17	few	TRBD1	TRBV10-3	TRBJ2-5	TGTGCCATCAGTGAGAGGGACAGCGCTAAGGGGGCAGAGACCCAGTACTTC	CAISERDSAKGAETQYF
18	NA	NA	TRBV5-4	TRBJ2-5	TGTGCCAGCAGCTTGGGGTGGGGGGGCCGTATTCGAAAAGAGACCCAGTACTTC	CASSLGWGGRIRKETQYF
15	NA	TRBD1	TRBV3-1/TRBV3-2	TRBJ2-5	TGTGCCAGCAGCCAAGGACAGGGGTCGGGAGAGACCCAGTACTTC	CASSQGQGSGETQYF
14	NA	NA	TRBV7-2	TRBJ2-1	TGTGCCAGCAGCTTTGATCGGGGATACAATGAGCAGTTCTTC	CASSFDRGYNEQFF
17	NA	NA	TRBV24-1	TRBJ1-1	TGTGCCACCATCGGACAAGGGCCTCGTCCCATGAACACTGAAGCTTTCTTT	CATIGQGPRPMNTEAFF
13	NA	NA	TRBV7-2	TRBJ1-2	TGTGCCAGCAGCCCCCAGGTCGGGGATGGCTACACCTTC	CASSPQVGDGYTF
15	NA	TRBD1	TRBV11-2	TRBJ2-3	TGTGCCAGCAGCCCGGACAGGGGGAGATCGCAGTCGCAGTATTTT	CASSPDRGRSQSQYF
15	NA	TRBD1	TRBV19	TRBJ1-3	TGTGCCAGTACCGGGGACAGGATCTCTGGAAACACCATATATTTT	CASTGDRISGNTIYF
13	NA	TRBD2	TRBV2	TRBJ2-1	TGTGCCAGCAGGGGACTAGGTTACAATGAGCAGTTCTTC	CASRGLGYNEQFF
16	NA	TRBD1	TRBV6-1	TRBJ1-3	TGTGCCAGCAGTGGTAGCGGCAGGGGGTTACGAAACACCATATATTTT	CASSGSGRGLRNTIYF
15	NA	NA	TRBV21-1	TRBJ2-7	TGTGCCAGCAGCTTCCGACAGGGGCTCTCCTACGAGCAGTACTTC	CASSFRQGLSYEQYF
16	few	TRBD2	TRBV6-6	TRBJ2-1	TGTGCCAGCAGTGCTACGGGACTACGTTCCTACAATGAGCAGTTCTTC	CASSATGLRSYNEQFF
14	NA	NA	TRBV5-4	TRBJ1-1	TGTGCCAGCAGCTTGGAGGGGTTGGTCACTGAAGCTTTCTTT	CASSLEGLVTEAFF
14	NA	TRBD1	TRBV5-6	TRBJ2-3	TGTGCCAGCAGCTTGGAAACAGGGGGGGATACGCAGTATTTT	CASSLETGGDTQYF